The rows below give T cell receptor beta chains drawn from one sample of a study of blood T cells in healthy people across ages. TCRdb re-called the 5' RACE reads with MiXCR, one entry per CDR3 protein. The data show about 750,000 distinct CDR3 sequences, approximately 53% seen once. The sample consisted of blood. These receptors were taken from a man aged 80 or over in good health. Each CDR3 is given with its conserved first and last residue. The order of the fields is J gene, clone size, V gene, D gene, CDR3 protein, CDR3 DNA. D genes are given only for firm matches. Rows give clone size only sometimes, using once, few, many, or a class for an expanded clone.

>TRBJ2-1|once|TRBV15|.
CATSRVQGRWVETLFF
TGTGCCACCAGCAGAGTCCAGGGCCGTTGGGTGGAGACCCTGTTCTTC
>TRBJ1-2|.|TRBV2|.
CASSLGGGISYGYTF
TGTGCCAGCAGTCTCGGGGGGGGGATATCATATGGCTACACCTTC
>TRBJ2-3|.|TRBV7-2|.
CASRTPGPTDTQYF
TGTGCCAGCAGGACCCCGGGGCCCACAGATACGCAGTATTTT
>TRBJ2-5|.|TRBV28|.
CASRSQGARETQYF
TGTGCCAGCAGGTCACAGGGCGCGAGGGAGACCCAGTACTTC
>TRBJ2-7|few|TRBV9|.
CASSVAGTLLGEQYF
TGTGCCAGCAGCGTAGCTGGGACCCTCCTCGGCGAGCAGTACTTC
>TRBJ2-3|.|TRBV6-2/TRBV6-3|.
CASGYSPSDVNTQYF
TGTGCCAGCGGTTACTCACCCTCAGACGTGAATACGCAGTATTTT
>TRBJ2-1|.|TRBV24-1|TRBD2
CATGDRTSGTSSYNEQFF
TGTGCCACCGGGGACAGGACTAGCGGGACCAGCTCCTACAATGAGCAGTTCTTC
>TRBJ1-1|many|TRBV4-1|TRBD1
CASSQDQGGITEAFF
TGCGCCAGCAGCCAAGATCAGGGGGGTATCACTGAAGCTTTCTTT
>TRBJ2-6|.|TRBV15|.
CATSRDDGANVLTF
TGTGCCACCAGCAGAGATGATGGGGCCAACGTCCTGACTTTC
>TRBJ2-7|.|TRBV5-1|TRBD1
CASSFRLWQGDSYEQYF
TGCGCCAGCAGCTTTCGACTATGGCAGGGGGACTCCTACGAGCAGTACTTC
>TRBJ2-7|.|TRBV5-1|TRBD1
CASSLEVTGGDEQYF
TGCGCCAGCAGCTTGGAGGTGACAGGGGGGGACGAGCAGTACTTC
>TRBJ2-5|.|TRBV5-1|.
CASSTEVLSGSVGYF
TGCGCCAGCAGCACAGAGGTCTTGTCCGGATCAGTGGGGTACTTC
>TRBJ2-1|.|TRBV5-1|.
CASSQLSVVNNEQFF
TGCGCCAGCAGCCAACTTAGCGTAGTCAATAATGAGCAGTTCTTC
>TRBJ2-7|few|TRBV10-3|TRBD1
CATSDRDSTYEQYF
TGTGCCACATCTGACCGGGACAGTACATACGAGCAGTACTTC
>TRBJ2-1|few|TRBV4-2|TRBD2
CASSRSAVAGGYNEQFF
TGTGCCAGCAGCCGCTCGGCGGTAGCGGGAGGGTACAATGAGCAGTTCTTC
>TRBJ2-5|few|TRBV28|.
CASSSRDRHQETQYF
TGTGCCAGCAGTTCCCGGGACCGACATCAAGAGACCCAGTACTTC
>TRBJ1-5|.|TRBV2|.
CASSESGWQPQHF
TGTGCCAGCAGTGAATCCGGGTGGCAGCCCCAGCATTTT
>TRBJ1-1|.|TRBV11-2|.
CASSLVPGRTEAFF
TGTGCCAGCAGCTTAGTTCCGGGTAGGACTGAAGCTTTCTTT
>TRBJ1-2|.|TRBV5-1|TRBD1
CASTPTGNLYGYTF
TGCGCCAGCACCCCGACAGGGAATCTCTATGGCTACACCTTC
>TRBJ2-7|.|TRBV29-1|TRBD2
CSVESISGAYEQYF
TGCAGCGTCGAGTCCATTAGCGGGGCCTACGAGCAGTACTTC
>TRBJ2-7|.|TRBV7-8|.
CASSLIPGPEQYF
TGTGCCAGCAGCTTAATCCCAGGCCCCGAGCAGTACTTC
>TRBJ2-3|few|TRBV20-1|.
CSATSSRVTDTQYF
TGCAGTGCTACGTCCTCCAGGGTAACAGATACGCAGTATTTT